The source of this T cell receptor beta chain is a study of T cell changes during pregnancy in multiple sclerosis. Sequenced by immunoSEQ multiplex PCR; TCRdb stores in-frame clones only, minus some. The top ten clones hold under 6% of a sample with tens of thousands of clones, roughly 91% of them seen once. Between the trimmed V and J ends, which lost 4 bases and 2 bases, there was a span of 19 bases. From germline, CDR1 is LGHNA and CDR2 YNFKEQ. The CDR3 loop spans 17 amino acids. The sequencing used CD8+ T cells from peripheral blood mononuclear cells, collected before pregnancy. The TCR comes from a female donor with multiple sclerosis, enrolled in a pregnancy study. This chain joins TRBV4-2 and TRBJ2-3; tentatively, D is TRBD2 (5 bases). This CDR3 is CASSPSFSGGPTDTQYF. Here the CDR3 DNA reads TGTGCCAGCAGCCCCTCCTTCAGCGGTGGACCCACAGATACGCAGTATTTT.